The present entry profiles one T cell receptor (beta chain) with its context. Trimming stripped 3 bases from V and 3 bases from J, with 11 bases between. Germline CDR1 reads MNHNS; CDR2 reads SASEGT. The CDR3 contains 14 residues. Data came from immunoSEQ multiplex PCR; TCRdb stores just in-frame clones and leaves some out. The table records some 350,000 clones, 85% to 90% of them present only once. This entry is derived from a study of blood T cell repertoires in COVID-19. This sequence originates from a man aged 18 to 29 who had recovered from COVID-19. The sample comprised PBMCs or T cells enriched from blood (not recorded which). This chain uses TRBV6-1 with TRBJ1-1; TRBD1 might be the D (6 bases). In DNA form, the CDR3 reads TGTGCCAGCAGTGACAGGGGTGGGTACACTGAAGCTTTCTTT. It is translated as CASSDRGGYTEAFF.